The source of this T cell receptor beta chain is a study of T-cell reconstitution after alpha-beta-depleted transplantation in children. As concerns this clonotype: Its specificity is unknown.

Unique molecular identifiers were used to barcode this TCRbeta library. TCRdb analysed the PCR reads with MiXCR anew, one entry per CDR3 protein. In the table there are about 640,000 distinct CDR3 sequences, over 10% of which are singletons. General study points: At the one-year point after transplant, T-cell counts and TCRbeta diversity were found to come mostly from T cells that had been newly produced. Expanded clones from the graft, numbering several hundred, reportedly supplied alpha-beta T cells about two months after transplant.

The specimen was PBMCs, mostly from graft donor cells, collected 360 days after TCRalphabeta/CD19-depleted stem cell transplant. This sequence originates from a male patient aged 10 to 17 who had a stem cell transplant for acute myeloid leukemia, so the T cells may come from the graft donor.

The CDR3 reads CASSFWQNTDTQYF. The CDR3 DNA is TGTGCCAGCAGCTTTTGGCAGAACACAGATACGCAGTATTTT. V usage is TRBV5-5 and J usage is TRBJ2-3; the D is unclear. CDR3 length: 14 amino acids. V dropped 2 bases and J dropped 2 bases, with 9 bases sitting between them. Germline CDR1 SGHKS, CDR2 YYEKEE (reference sequence).